What follows are 21 T cell receptor beta chains derived from one specimen sequenced in a study of blood T cell repertoires in COVID-19. Some clones are missing from TCRdb's copy, which holds only in-frame ones; the method was immunoSEQ multiplex PCR. The sample records fewer than 600,000 clones, over 75% being singletons. The source material was PBMCs or T cells enriched from blood (not recorded which). The receptor source for this set is a woman aged 35 to 49 who had recovered from COVID-19.

The V gene is TRBV18, the J gene TRBJ2-3; 7 nucleotides match TRBD2. The germline V gene has CDR1 KGHSH and CDR2 LQKENI. The length of the CDR3 is 18 residues. The J segment lost 6 bases and the V segment lost 3 bases, leaving 18 bases of the junction unmatched. The CDR3 nucleotides read TGTGCCAGCTCACCCTCCGCCGGGCAAATGACTAGCCCGGATACGCAGTATTTT. Its protein is CASSPSAGQMTSPDTQYF.

Details on this clone: Other DNA sequences in the sample encode the same CDR3. This chain connects TRBV12-3 or TRBV12-4 to TRBJ1-2; D ambiguous. The V and J ends lost 3 bases and 5 bases respectively, with 4 bases between them. There are 11 residues in the CDR3. The CDR3 reads CASSFSYGYTF. DNA for the CDR3: TGTGCCAGCAGTTTTAGTTATGGCTACACCTTC.

In this sample, this clone turned up once. J is TRBJ1-1 and V is TRBV6-6; 9 nucleotides agree with TRBD1. This CDR3 has 20 residues. V lost 5 bases to trimming and J lost 7 bases; unmatched junction nucleotides: 26. Germline loops: CDR1 MNHNY, CDR2 SVGAGI (reference sequence). The CDR3 nucleotides are TGTGCCAGCAGTCACACCTATACTACTCGGACAGGGGAAAGGGAGGATGAAGCTTTCTTT. Residues: CASSHTYTTRTGEREDEAFF.

The V call is TRBV24-1, the J call TRBJ2-2, with TRBD2 identical over 10 bases. This CDR3 region has 15 residues. J gave up 7 bases and V 3 bases, and 4 bases lay outside the gene matches. Per germline, CDR1 KGHDR and CDR2 SFDVKD. Here the CDR3 reads CATSDPPSGSGELFF. CDR3 DNA: TGTGCCACCAGTGATCCGCCTAGCGGGAGCGGGGAGCTGTTTTTT.

This clone occurred once. The rearrangement joins TRBV2 to TRBJ1-2; the D gene is possibly TRBD1 (6 bases). V lost 6 bases to trimming and J lost 6 bases, with 11 bases between them. Per germline, CDR1 SNHLY and CDR2 FYNNEI. The CDR3 runs to 12 residues. CDR3 DNA sequence: TGTGCCAGCAGCCCGGACAGTGATGGCTACACCTTC. It encodes CASSPDSDGYTF.

This clone was observed once. V gene TRBV11-1 combines with J gene TRBJ2-3; D possibly corresponds to TRBD2 (6 bases). V lost 4 bases, J lost 6 bases, and 17 bases lay in between. Looked up from germline, CDR1 is SGHAT and CDR2 is FQDESV (reference sequence). This CDR3 comprises 15 residues. As DNA, the CDR3 is TGTGCCAGCAGCTCGCCCGGGACTGGCATCGATACGCAGTATTTT. Its translation: CASSSPGTGIDTQYF. Full variable domain (rest looked up from reference TRBV11-1 and TRBJ2-3): EAEVAQSPRYKITEKSQAVAFWCDPISGHATLYWYRQILGQGPELLVQFQDESVVDDSQLPKDRFSAERLKGVDSTLKIQPAELGDSAMYLCASSSPGTGIDTQYFGPGTRLTVL.

The rearrangement uses TRBV14 and TRBJ1-1, with D maybe TRBD1 (6 bases). CDR1 and CDR2 from the germline V gene are SGHDN and FVKESK. The CDR3 has 16 residues. Trimming pared 4 bases from V and 7 bases from J, leaving 22 bases between. CDR3 coding DNA: TGTGCCAGCAGCCTATATGCCGGGACAAGAGGGGATGAAGCTTTCTTT. Protein product: CASSLYAGTRGDEAFF.

J is TRBJ2-4 and V is TRBV11-2; possibly TRBD1 for D (6 bases). Germline V lookup: CDR1 SGHAT, CDR2 FQNNGV. V shed 4 bases and J shed 9 bases, with 16 bases lying between them. This CDR3 contains 14 residues. In nucleotides, the CDR3 is TGTGCCAGCAGCTCGGGCAGGGGTTATGTCATTCAGTACTTC. It translates to CASSSGRGYVIQYF.

V usage is TRBV19 and J usage is TRBJ1-1; 7 bases line up with TRBD1. After removal of 4 bases from V and 5 bases from J, the junction contained 4 bases not matched to a gene. The length of the CDR3 is 13 residues. CDR1 and CDR2 (germline): LNHDA, SQIVND (reference sequence). As DNA, the CDR3 is TGTGCCAGTAGTAACAGGGGCTCTACTGAAGCTTTCTTT. It codes for CASSNRGSTEAFF.

The gene calls are TRBV5-4 and TRBJ1-3; D possibly corresponds to TRBD1 (5 bases). The CDR3 sequence is 17 residues long. The V end lost 2 bases, the J end lost 0 bases, and 15 bases lay between the germline ends. Germline-derived CDR1 and CDR2 are SGHNT and YYREEE (reference sequence). In DNA, the CDR3 is TGTGCCAGCAGCTTCTTACAGGCTTATAGCTCTGGAAACACCATATATTTT. Its protein product is CASSFLQAYSSGNTIYF.

The chain uses TRBV7-6 and TRBJ2-7, with TRBD2 identical over 8 bases. J was trimmed by 2 bases and V by 0 bases; bases with no gene match: 6. This CDR3 has 16 amino acids. Germline CDR1 reads SGHVS; CDR2 reads FNYEAQ. CDR3 DNA sequence: TGTGCCAGCAGCTTAGCAACGGGAGGGTTGGCCTACGAGCAGTACTTC. Translating it yields CASSLATGGLAYEQYF.

The V and J genes are TRBV14 and TRBJ2-3, with TRBD2 as a possible D gene (6 bases). CDR1 is SGHDN and CDR2 is FVKESK in the germline V gene. The CDR3 has 17 residues. Trimming took off 5 bases at V and 4 bases at J, with 22 bases between the two ends. The CDR3 spells CASSYRRDFFLPDTQYF. The DNA for the CDR3 is TGTGCCAGCAGCTACCGCCGGGACTTCTTCCTGCCAGATACGCAGTATTTT.

V and J are TRBV7-2 and TRBJ1-1, with D possibly TRBD1 on 5 matching bases. The CDR3 length is 15 residues. The germline CDR1 and CDR2 sequences are SGHTA and FQGNSA. V shed 1 base and J shed 5 bases, with 14 bases lying between them. CDR3 in DNA: TGTGCCAGCAGCTTAGATCGGACAACGAGTACTGAAGCTTTCTTT. This encodes CASSLDRTTSTEAFF.

Concerning this clone itself: Distinct nucleotide sequences in the sample also encode this CDR3. The V call is TRBV5-1, the J call TRBJ1-2; D is uncertain. Germline values: CDR1 SGHRS, CDR2 YFSETQ. The V gene lost 4 bases and the J gene lost 0 bases, with 10 bases spanning the gap. The CDR3 runs to 14 residues. The CDR3 DNA reads as TGCGCCAGCAGCAGCGGTACTGCTAACTATGGCTACACCTTC. Amino acids: CASSSGTANYGYTF.

The chain couples TRBV15 to TRBJ1-4; D gene uncertain. The CDR3 loop spans 16 amino acids. V was clipped by 0 bases and J by 5 bases, with 13 bases between them. The germline CDR1 and CDR2 sequences are LNHNV and YYDKDF (reference sequence). The CDR3 spells CATSRDGQWANEKLFF. CDR3 nucleotides: TGTGCCACCAGCAGAGATGGGCAGTGGGCCAATGAAAAACTGTTTTTT.

This clone was seen a handful of times. V usage is TRBV18 and J usage is TRBJ2-7; tentatively, D is TRBD2 (5 bases). V lost 4 bases, J lost 1 base, and 11 bases lay in between. This CDR3 is 14 amino acids long. CDR1 KGHSH and CDR2 LQKENI come from the germline V gene. CDR3: CASSLRRTSYEQYF. The DNA of the CDR3 is TGTGCCAGCTCACTTCGGAGGACTTCCTACGAGCAGTACTTC.

The J gene is TRBJ2-5, the V gene TRBV5-1; D may be TRBD1 (5 bases). The CDR3 extends over 15 amino acids. V was clipped by 1 base and J by 0 bases, with 10 bases between them. The germline CDR1 and CDR2 sequences are SGHRS and YFSETQ. The CDR3 bases are TGCGCCAGCAGCTTGCGGACACATAACCAAGAGACCCAGTACTTC. As protein: CASSLRTHNQETQYF.

The V gene is TRBV27, the J gene TRBJ1-2, with 9 bases identical to TRBD1. J lost 7 bases, V lost 2 bases, and 11 bases had no gene match. Germline assignment: CDR1 MNHEY and CDR2 SMNVEV (reference sequence). The CDR3 is 16 residues long. The CDR3 bases are TGTGCCAGCAGTTTACTCCGCGCGGGACAGGGTGGTGGCTACACCTTC. Translating it yields CASSLLRAGQGGGYTF.

This chain joins TRBV30 and TRBJ2-3; TRBD2 aligns across 13 bases. The CDR3 is 15 amino acids. Germline loops: CDR1 GTSNPN, CDR2 SVGIG (reference sequence). After removal of 3 bases from V and 0 bases from J, the junction contained 0 bases not matched to a gene. The CDR3 DNA follows: TGTGCCTGGAGACTAGCGGGAGGGAGCACAGATACGCAGTATTTT. Its translation is CAWRLAGGSTDTQYF.

This clone was seen a single time. The V and J genes are TRBV16 and TRBJ1-2; 8 bases are shared with TRBD1. The ends lost 0 bases at V and 4 bases at J; junction bases unmatched: 4. The CDR3 is made up of 15 amino acids. Germline CDR1 reads KGHSY; CDR2 reads FQNENV. The CDR3 sequence: CASSQSAGGGYGYTF. The CDR3 DNA reads as TGTGCCAGCAGCCAATCGGCAGGGGGCGGCTATGGCTACACCTTC.

The chain combines TRBV4-2 with TRBJ2-1, with 7 bases matching TRBD2. Germline trimming cut 0 bases from V and 4 bases from J; bases unmatched to any gene: 6. The CDR3 totals 16 residues. CDR1 is LGHNA and CDR2 is YNFKEQ in the germline V gene. The CDR3 loop reads CASSQDRVGGYNEQFF. The CDR3, as DNA: TGTGCCAGCAGCCAAGATCGGGTGGGGGGGTACAATGAGCAGTTCTTC.